What follows are 3 T cell receptor beta chains derived from one specimen sequenced in a study of PD-L1 blockade in urothelial cancer. Clones were sequenced by immunoSEQ multiplex PCR, and TCRdb holds only the in-frame ones, with some missing. The table has some 22,000 clones, nearly 90% seen once. The sample in question was PBMCs, obtained around atezolizumab (anti-PD-L1) treatment. The receptor source for this set is a woman aged 60 to 75 with urothelial cancer.

The V call is TRBV18, the J call TRBJ1-2; D uncertain. V lost 3 bases and J 9 bases, leaving 26 bases between the germline ends. The CDR3 sequence is 17 residues long. Germline V gene lookup returns CDR1 KGHSH and CDR2 LQKENI. CDR3 sequence: CASSPQKGFARENRYTF. The CDR3 nucleotides are TGTGCCAGCTCACCTCAGAAAGGGTTTGCCCGGGAAAATCGCTACACCTTC.

The chain carries TRBV28 and TRBJ1-2; tentatively, D is TRBD1 (5 bases). Per the germline V gene, CDR1 is MDHEN and CDR2 is SYDVKM. The CDR3 totals 13 residues. V lost 5 bases, J lost 3 bases, and 10 bases lay in between. This CDR3 is CASSQGADYGYTF. CDR3 bases: TGTGCCAGCAGTCAAGGGGCGGACTATGGCTACACCTTC.

This clone appeared once. This chain joins TRBV7-8 and TRBJ1-5; the match to TRBD1 covers 9 bases. In germline, CDR1 is SGHVS, CDR2 FQNEAQ. CDR3 size: 16 residues. The junction had 2 bases not matched to a gene; V was cut back by 1 base and J by 1 base. The CDR3 sequence is CASSLVGQGSNQPQHF. DNA of the CDR3: TGTGCCAGCAGCTTAGTGGGACAGGGAAGCAATCAGCCCCAGCATTTT. Drawing the rest from reference TRBV7-8 and TRBJ1-5, the complete variable domain is GAGVSQSPRYKVAKRGQDVALRCDPISGHVSLFWYQQALGQGPEFLTYFQNEAQLDKSGLPSDRFFAERPEGSVSTLKIQRTQQEDSAVYLCASSLVGQGSNQPQHFGDGTRLSIL.